The clone carrying this T cell receptor beta chain occurred once. What it binds is not known. The sample originates from a study of cytomegalovirus exposure and HLA in healthy donors. Study-level points and caveats: Across donors, presence/absence analyses took sequencing depth to be roughly uniform.

Researchers ran the PCR with 60 Vbeta and 13 Jbeta primers. The method was immunoSEQ multiplex PCR; TCRdb's version includes in-frame clones alone and lacks a portion of them. Seen here are hundreds of thousands of clones, 72% observed once, and the top ten hold 2% to 2.5%. This sequence originates from a female donor in good health and CMV-seronegative. Sequencing was carried out using PBMCs.

In nucleotides, the CDR3 is TGTGCCAGCAGCTTAAGACAGGCCGCTACCTACGAGCAGTACTTC. Protein: CASSLRQAATYEQYF. V and J are TRBV7-2 and TRBJ2-7; D perhaps matches TRBD1 (6 bases). Germline loops: CDR1 SGHTA, CDR2 FQGNSA. CDR3 size: 15 residues. V was pared by 2 bases and J by 2 bases, with 13 bases between. Using reference TRBV7-2 and TRBJ2-7 for the parts outside the CDR3, the full variable domain is GAGVSQSPSNKVTEKGKDVELRCDPISGHTALYWYRQSLGQGLEFLIYFQGNSAPDKSGLPSDRFSAERTGGSVSTLTIQRTQQEDSAVYLCASSLRQAATYEQYFGPGTRLTVT.